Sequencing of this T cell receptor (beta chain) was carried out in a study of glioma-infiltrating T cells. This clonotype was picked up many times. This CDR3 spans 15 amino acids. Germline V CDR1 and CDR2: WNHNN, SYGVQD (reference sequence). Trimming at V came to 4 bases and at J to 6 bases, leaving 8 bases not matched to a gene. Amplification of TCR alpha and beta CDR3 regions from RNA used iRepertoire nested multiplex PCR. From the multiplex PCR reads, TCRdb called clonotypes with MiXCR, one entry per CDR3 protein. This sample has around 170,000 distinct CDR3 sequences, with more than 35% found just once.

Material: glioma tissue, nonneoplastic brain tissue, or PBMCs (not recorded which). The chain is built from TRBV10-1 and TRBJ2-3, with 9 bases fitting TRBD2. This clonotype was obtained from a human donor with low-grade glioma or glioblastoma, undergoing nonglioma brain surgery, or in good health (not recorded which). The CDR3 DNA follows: TGCGCCAGCAGTGTGATAGCGGGAGATGGTGATACGCAGTATTTT. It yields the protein CASSVIAGDGDTQYF.